The clone carrying this TCR beta chain was recorded many times. The antigen remains undetermined. The sample belongs to a study of response to subunit inactivated influenza vaccine. This CDR3 is 12 amino acids long. Deletions cut 2 bases from V and 5 bases from J, with 6 bases between. Germline V gene data show CDR1 as SNHLY and CDR2 as FYNNEI. Study findings and constraints: T cells newly recruited by each seasonal influenza vaccination are few, the authors suggested.

TCRdb re-called the RT-PCR reads through MiXCR, storing one row per CDR3 protein. The sample yields 450,000 to 700,000 distinct CDR3 sequences, around 15% seen once. The sequence derives from a man aged 50 to 60 who received an inactivated influenza vaccine. V gene TRBV2 combines with J gene TRBJ2-5; D gene uncertain. Sample: PBMCs from blood, taken 11 to 12 days after vaccination. The CDR3 DNA sequence: TGTGCCAGCAGTGAAAGGCCGGAGACCCAGTACTTC. This codes for CASSERPETQYF.